The source of this TCR beta chain is a study of human T cells and chemical hapten exposure (dated by TCRdb to 2020 to 2023). The study in broad terms: For sensitization, 2% DPC in acetone was applied to a roughly 2 cm by roughly 2 cm area of upper inner arm skin. Blood samples were taken from patients before sensitization (week 0) and at 2, 6 and about 24 weeks after DPC sensitization. Alopecia areata with under or over 50% scalp involvement, alopecia totalis and alopecia universalis were represented in the patient cohort, which was mostly female. The study tracked peripheral blood TCR repertoire changes in vivo during primary and secondary sensitization to the hapten diphenylcyclopropenone (DPC) in alopecia patients. For TCR sequencing, blood came from 25 to 35 alopecia patients at anywhere from one to four time points (pre-sensitization, 2, 6 and 24 weeks). Patients additionally received weekly therapeutic DPC doses to the scalp throughout the approximately 25-week study period. Libraries were pooled for sequencing, and variation in per-sample TCR yields was attributed mainly to small differences in library volumes within the pool. Patch testing on the upper back used Finn chambers containing 0.01% DPC, with scoring done after 6 days according to International Contact Dermatitis Research Group standards.

The library was built by means of RACE. Instrument used: NextSeq 500. During library preparation, unique molecular identifiers were attached to individual cDNA molecules so that TCRs could be counted quantitatively and reproducibly. For every blood RNA sample, sequencing covered both the TCR alpha and TCR beta chains. Turning to the authors' computational methods: Samples had a median of roughly 91,000 TCRs, with a range from roughly 23,224 to 700,000. V, J and CDR3 annotation of the TCR reads was performed with the Decombinator software suite. To make PS versus PT1 abundance plots, every sample was subsampled to the same number of TCRs (28,000). Expanded TCRs were defined as absent before sensitization and observed at least eight times at the 2-week time point. The public reads were reprocessed in TCRdb via fastp at Q25 and MiXCR, keeping in-frame beta chains. CDR3 protein sequences are deduplicated, and each keeps its most common genes and DNA. The V and J calls here are based on TCRdb, not the publication. The table for this sample lists 350,000 to 450,000 distinct CDR3 sequences; more than 4.5% of them were counted only once. The ten largest clones capture around 2.6% of the sample.

General conclusions and limits of the study: Compared with pre-sensitization or healthy control sets, expanded TCRs formed significantly more large CDR3 similarity clusters, which is consistent with antigen-driven responses. Repeated subsampling changed both the strength of the expansion versus patch-test correlation and the threshold at which the correlation became significant. Because all patients had alopecia, a presumed autoimmune disease, the immune response of the patients might differ from that of healthy individuals. No change with DPC sensitization was found in the number of TCRs above 1 in 1000 frequency, and no evidence of global repertoire structure alterations was found. Patch test score was positively correlated with the number of PT1 expanded TCRs, with significance at thresholds 8, 16 and 32 but not at 4.

In its sample, this clonotype was seen many times. It lacks a known antigen. No base quality information exists; no much larger clone differs at one position. Per the publication, the time point label means: pre-sensitization, week 0. In the paper's terms, the treatment or condition label means: therapeutic diphenylcyclopropenone sensitization with weekly scalp DPC. At each patch-test visit, blood was drawn before the patch test was applied. Patients were considered eligible if aged 18 to 70, diagnosed with alopecia and deemed suitable for DPC therapy, and patients were excluded if pregnant. Total RNA was extracted from unfractionated whole blood that had been collected in Tempus Blood RNA tubes. The CDR1 and CDR2 encoded by the germline V gene (reference sequence) are SEHNR and FQNEAQ. The CDR3 measures 14 amino acids from cysteine to phenylalanine. The only DNA kept is the CDR3, 42 bases in frame from the first base. V is cut by 5 bases and J by 2 bases, and the space between the germline ends is 11 bases.

The sequenced sample was whole blood, obtained in connection with sensitization to the hapten diphenylcyclopropenone (DPC). The chain is made from TRBV7-9 and TRBJ2-3; TRBD1 is a possible D gene, resting on 6 matching bases. The clonotype was recovered from a woman in her forties or fifties with alopecia areata. Some clones in this sample may be carry-over from other donors' samples. The CDR3: CASSRDTHTDTQYF. Here is the DNA: TGTGCCAGCAGCCGGGACACACACACAGATACGCAGTATTTT.